This TCR beta chain came from a study (dated by TCRdb to 2015 to 2017). About the investigation overall: The study set out to test whether tumor-infiltrating Tregs in breast cancer get recruited from blood Tregs or are instead converted in situ from other CD4+ T cell subsets. Overall results and qualifications from the work: Tumor memory CD4+ T cell TCR gene usage clustered with blood and lymph node memory CD4+ cells and lymph node naive CD4+ cells. Tumor-infiltrating Treg TCR alpha and beta sequences overlapped most with tumor naive CD4+ T cells, then with blood naive CD4+ T cells. Validation in the larger cohort was restricted to a single TCR beta V-J rearrangement rather than whole repertoires.

Full-length TCR variable regions were amplified by 5' RACE PCR using constant-region reverse primers, and then by semi-nested PCR using Nested Universal Primer A. Using the ReliaPrep RNA Cell Miniprep System, total RNA was extracted, and the SMARTer RACE 5'/3' Kit was then used to reverse transcribe the RNA into 5'RACE-ready cDNA. Multiplex adaptors were used to barcode the full-length TCR alpha and beta libraries, which were then sequenced on an Illumina MiSeq. On the study's bioinformatics: For each of nine subset-tissue groups, sequencing data from the five patients were combined, and the groups were compared by unsupervised clustering of TCR gene usage. Repertoire similarity was calculated with the Morisita-Horn index, weighting shared sequences by their contribution to each repertoire. Starting from the raw public reads, TCRdb applied fastp trimming at Q25, assembled clones with MiXCR and retained in-frame beta chains. CDR3 protein duplicates are merged, each entry listing the most common genes and DNA. The authors' filters were not applied to this entry. The sample contains about 54,000 distinct CDR3 sequences, roughly 17% of them found a single time. Of the sample, about 2.2% is held by the ten largest clones.

From the germline V gene, CDR1 is SGHRS and CDR2 is YFSETQ. Germline trimming: 4 bases from V, 1 base from J; junction bases outside gene matches: 10. From cysteine to phenylalanine, the CDR3 is 16 amino acids long. Only CDR3 DNA remains: 48 bases, in frame from the first base. The sample holds a few counts of this clonotype. Its antigen remains undetermined. Per-base quality was not reported, and no clone a single base away is much larger than it. The Miltenyi Naive CD4+ T Cell Isolation kit was used to purify naive CD4+ T cells, and Tregs were depleted with CD25 microbeads. Tregs, naive and memory CD4+ T cells from tumor, blood and ipsilateral draining lymph nodes of a handful of breast cancer patients underwent full-length TCR alpha and beta sequencing. Mononuclear cells from lymph nodes or around 48 ml of peripheral blood were isolated by Ficoll density gradient centrifugation. Sorted cell populations were confirmed by FACS to exceed 90% purity.

The sequence came from a female donor with breast cancer. The source material was naive CD4+ T cells sorted from blood. The cell subset or site label corresponds to: naive CD4+ T cells, CD4+CD45RA+CD25-. This receptor chain uses TRBV5-1 and TRBJ2-7; TRBD1 agrees with 8 junctional bases. The nucleotide sequence is given as TGCGCCAGCAGCCTGGACGGACAGGGCCTTTCCTACGAGCAGTACTTC. It is translated as CASSLDGQGLSYEQYF. With the portions outside the CDR3 filled from the reference TRBV5-1 and TRBJ2-7 genes, the complete variable region becomes KAGVTQTPRYLIKTRGQQVTLSCSPISGHRSVSWYQQTPGQGLQFLFEYFSETQRNKGNFPGRFSGRQFSNSRSEMNVSTLELGDSALYLCASSLDGQGLSYEQYFGPGTRLTVT.